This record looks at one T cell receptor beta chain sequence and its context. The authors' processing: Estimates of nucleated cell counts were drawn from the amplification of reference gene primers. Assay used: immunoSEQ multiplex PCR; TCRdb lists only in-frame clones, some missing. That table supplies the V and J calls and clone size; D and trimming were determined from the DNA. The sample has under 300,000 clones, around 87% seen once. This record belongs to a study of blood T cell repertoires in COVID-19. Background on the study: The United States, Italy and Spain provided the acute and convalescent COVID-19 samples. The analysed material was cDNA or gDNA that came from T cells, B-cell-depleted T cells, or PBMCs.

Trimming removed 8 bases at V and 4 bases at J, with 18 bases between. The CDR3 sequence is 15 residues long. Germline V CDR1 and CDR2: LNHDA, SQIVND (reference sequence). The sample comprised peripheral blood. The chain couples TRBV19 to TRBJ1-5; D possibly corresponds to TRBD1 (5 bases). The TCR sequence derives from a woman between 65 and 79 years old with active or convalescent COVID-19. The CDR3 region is CASLKDGAGNQPQHF. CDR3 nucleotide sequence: TGTGCCAGTCTTAAGGACGGGGCGGGAAATCAGCCCCAGCATTTT.